This passage covers 32 T cell receptor beta chains from one sample sequenced in a study of human T cells and chemical hapten exposure. Using its own MiXCR run on the RACE reads, TCRdb lists one record per CDR3 protein. Of tens of thousands of distinct CDR3 sequences listed, about 8% were seen once; the top ten hold about 1.4%. Time point given: patch test 1, 2 weeks after DPC sensitization. Treatment defined: therapeutic diphenylcyclopropenone sensitization with weekly scalp DPC. The sample in question was whole blood, obtained in connection with sensitization to the hapten diphenylcyclopropenone (DPC). Every receptor here comes from a woman under 40 with alopecia areata. Some clones in this sample may be carry-over from other donors' samples.

In regard to this clonotype: A read error is possible here, since a much larger clone lies one base away. This rearrangement joins TRBV12-3 or TRBV12-4 to TRBJ1-6, with D perhaps matching TRBD1 (5 bases). Between the trimmed V and J ends, which lost 2 bases and 8 bases, there was a span of 13 bases. The CDR3 length is 15 residues. The CDR3: CASSLLAGCDSPLHF. In nucleotides, the CDR3 is TGTGCCAGCAGTTTATTAGCAGGGTGTGATTCACCCCTCCACTTT.

V usage is TRBV12-3 or TRBV12-4 and J usage is TRBJ1-2, with 8 bases fitting TRBD1. V lost 2 bases and J lost 4; bases outside the gene matches: 3. The CDR3 runs 14 residues. In DNA form, the CDR3 reads TGTGCCAGCAGTTTACCAGGGGGCACCTATGGCTACACCTTC. Its translation: CASSLPGGTYGYTF.

In its sample, this clonotype was seen a few times. As DNA, the CDR3 is TGTGCCAGCAGGGGACAGACAGATACGCAGTATTTT. Translating gives CASRGQTDTQYF. This chain links TRBV6-5 with TRBJ2-3; TRBD1 matches at 7 bases. V dropped 6 bases and J dropped 3; count of bases not matched to a gene: 0. CDR1 and CDR2 from the germline V gene are MNHEY and SVGAGI. CDR3 length equals 12 residues.

This clonotype was picked up many times. The chain joins TRBV28 to TRBJ2-5, with D tentatively TRBD1 (8 bases). This CDR3 has 12 amino acids. The germline V gene encodes CDR1 MDHEN and CDR2 SYDVKM. Trimming took 7 bases from V and 7 from J, leaving 13 bases between them. Here the CDR3 reads CASKNRGGTQYF. The DNA of the CDR3 is TGTGCCAGCAAGAACAGGGGGGGGACCCAGTACTTC.

This clonotype came up many times. V and J are TRBV20-1 and TRBJ2-7, with D possibly being TRBD1 or TRBD2 (5 bases each). Germline values: CDR1 DFQATT, CDR2 SNEGSKA (reference sequence). This CDR3 has 14 residues. V was shortened by 8 bases and J by 6 bases, with 23 bases between the two germline ends. CDR3 residues: CSTSASSRGSEQYF. The CDR3 nucleotides are TGCAGTACATCGGCGTCGTCGAGGGGTAGCGAGCAGTACTTC.

V is TRBV5-1 and J is TRBJ1-5; D is possibly TRBD1 (5 bases). V was trimmed by 4 bases and J by 0 bases, leaving 11 bases between them. CDR1 is SGHRS, CDR2 YFSETQ, per germline. The CDR3 is 15 amino acids. CDR3 protein: CASSPWGSSNQPQHF. The CDR3 bases are TGCGCCAGCAGCCCGTGGGGGAGTAGCAATCAGCCCCAGCATTTT.

This clonotype was seen ten or more times. The chain has TRBV7-2 and TRBJ2-5; TRBD1 matches 8 bases. Germline CDR1 and CDR2: SGHTA and FQGNSA. J lost 5 bases, V lost 1 base, and 3 bases had no gene match. The CDR3 is 14 residues long. The CDR3 protein is CASSLGDRLETQYF. The CDR3 nucleotides are TGTGCCAGCAGCTTAGGGGACAGGTTGGAGACCCAGTACTTC.

This clonotype was seen repeatedly, ten times or more. The chain carries TRBV7-2 and TRBJ2-2; D remains ambiguous. The CDR3 extends over 15 amino acids. Per the germline V gene, CDR1 is SGHTA and CDR2 is FQGNSA. The germline V and J ends were trimmed by 1 base and 5 bases, with 11 bases remaining between them. CDR3 in DNA: TGTGCCAGCAGCTTAGGTGTAGTTAGGACCGGGGAGCTGTTTTTT. Translation: CASSLGVVRTGELFF.

There are many counts of this clonotype. The chain joins TRBV20-1 to TRBJ1-5; perhaps TRBD1 as D (6 bases). CDR1 is DFQATT, CDR2 SNEGSKA, per germline (reference sequence). Trimming took off 6 bases at V and 0 bases at J, with 12 bases between the two ends. The CDR3 consists of 14 residues. The CDR3 DNA follows: TGCAGTGCCGGCGGACAGAATAGCAATCAGCCCCAGCATTTT. Translating it yields CSAGGQNSNQPQHF.

This clonotype was counted many times. The genes are TRBV6-1 and TRBJ1-1; D is ambiguous. The CDR3 has 13 amino acids. Trimming took off 3 bases at V and 5 bases at J, with 10 bases between the two ends. Germline CDR1 MNHNS, CDR2 SASEGT. The CDR3 coding sequence is TGTGCCAGCAGTGAGAGGTTGGGGACTGAAGCTTTCTTT. Translation gives CASSERLGTEAFF.

This clonotype was counted at least ten times. The chain is built from TRBV18 and TRBJ2-5; D gene uncertain. CDR3 length equals 13 residues. Trimming pared 3 bases from V and 2 bases from J, leaving 7 bases between. Germline V gene sequence: CDR1 KGHSH, CDR2 LQKENI. The chain's CDR3 is CASSPGIQETQYF. CDR3 nucleotides: TGTGCCAGCTCACCGGGAATACAAGAGACCCAGTACTTC.

This chain's CDR3 is CATSRTTGNEQFF. Written as DNA, the CDR3 is TGTGCCACCAGCAGAACCACAGGCAATGAGCAGTTCTTC. The J gene is TRBJ2-1, the V gene TRBV15; a weak D match, TRBD1 (5 bases). Germline lookup yields CDR1 LNHNV and CDR2 YYDKDF (reference sequence). With 2 bases removed from V and 6 bases from J, the gap between germline ends came to 8 bases. The CDR3 length is 13 residues. The variable domain in full, completed from reference TRBV15 and TRBJ2-1, reads DAMVIQNPRYQVTQFGKPVTLSCSQTLNHNVMYWYQQKSSQAPKLLFHYYDKDFNNEADTPDNFQSRRPNTSFCFLDIRSPGLGDTAMYLCATSRTTGNEQFFGPGTRLTVL.

This clonotype has only a few counts. The chain recombines TRBV27 with TRBJ1-5; 7 bases line up with TRBD1. Trimming cost V 8 bases and J 3 bases; bases outside gene matches: 10. Germline loops: CDR1 MNHEY, CDR2 SMNVEV (reference sequence). The CDR3 extends over 15 amino acids. The CDR3 reads CASADYRGANQPQHF. The CDR3 nucleotides read TGTGCCAGCGCAGACTACAGGGGCGCCAATCAGCCCCAGCATTTT.

This clonotype was detected a few times. The chain has TRBV7-9 and TRBJ1-6; D gene uncertain. The germline V gene encodes CDR1 SEHNR and CDR2 FQNEAQ (reference sequence). This CDR3 has 17 amino acids. Deletions cut 1 base from V and 0 bases from J, with 10 bases between. CDR3 sequence reads: CASSLGSRSSYNSPLHF. CDR3 DNA sequence: TGTGCCAGCAGCTTAGGGTCGCGAAGCTCCTATAATTCACCCCTCCACTTT.

This clonotype was observed many times. As DNA, the CDR3 is TGTGCCAGCAGTTTAGGGGGGACAGGCCATAACTATGGCTACACCTTC. Translating it yields CASSLGGTGHNYGYTF. The chain couples TRBV27 to TRBJ1-2; 8 bases align to TRBD1. V shed 2 bases and J 1 base; nucleotides not matched to a gene: 6. Germline CDR1 and CDR2: MNHEY and SMNVEV (reference sequence). The CDR3 length is 16 residues.

V is TRBV20-1 and J is TRBJ1-1; perhaps TRBD1 as D (5 bases). The CDR3 has 13 residues. Germline CDR1 reads DFQATT; CDR2 reads SNEGSKA (reference sequence). The V end was cut by 5 bases, the J end by 6 bases, with 16 bases between. The CDR3 region is CSAPAGSQPEAFF. For the CDR3, the DNA is TGCAGTGCTCCCGCAGGGAGTCAGCCTGAAGCTTTCTTT.

The chain links TRBV4-2 to TRBJ1-5; 8 bases are shared with TRBD1. The J segment lost 5 bases and the V segment lost 4 bases, leaving 10 bases of the junction unmatched. CDR3 length: 16 amino acids. Germline assignment: CDR1 LGHNA and CDR2 YNFKEQ. CDR3: CASSPTGRGRDQPQHF. The CDR3, as DNA: TGTGCCAGCAGCCCCACTGGCAGGGGGCGCGATCAGCCCCAGCATTTT.

This clonotype showed up many times. The rearrangement links TRBV28 to TRBJ2-7; possible D gene TRBD2, 5 bases. The length of the CDR3 is 14 residues. V gave up 1 base and J gave up 5 bases, with 12 bases separating them. Germline assignment: CDR1 MDHEN and CDR2 SYDVKM. In DNA, the CDR3 is TGTGCCAGCAGTTTATTCCTAGGGAGCCACGAGCAGTACTTC. It translates to CASSLFLGSHEQYF.

This sequence joins TRBV12-5 and TRBJ2-3; no firm D call. Per germline, CDR1 LGHNT and CDR2 FRNRAP. V shed 4 bases and J shed 1 base, with 3 bases lying between them. The CDR3 consists of 12 residues. This chain's CDR3 is CASGSGTDTQYF. In nucleotides, the CDR3 is TGTGCTAGTGGTTCCGGCACAGATACGCAGTATTTT.

This clonotype is judged medium-sized. This rearrangement joins TRBV12-3 or TRBV12-4 to TRBJ1-1; TRBD1 matches 7 bases. Losses at the gene ends were 6 bases for V and 6 bases for J; bases not matched to a gene: 4. The CDR3 has 12 amino acids. The CDR3 bases are TGTGCCAGCAGCCCAACAGGGGCTGAAGCTTTCTTT. Protein: CASSPTGAEAFF.

This chain joins TRBV20-1 and TRBJ1-1, with a tentative D call TRBD1 (6 bases). V was shortened by 2 bases and J by 4 bases, with 14 bases between the two germline ends. The germline V gene encodes CDR1 DFQATT and CDR2 SNEGSKA (reference sequence). The CDR3 loop spans 14 amino acids. The CDR3 here is CSARFRTAVTEAFF. CDR3 nucleotide sequence: TGCAGTGCTAGATTCCGGACAGCGGTCACTGAAGCTTTCTTT.

This clonotype was detected a few times. The CDR3 sequence: CASSPPGQTSNSGNTIYF. The DNA for the CDR3 is TGTGCCAGCAGCCCCCCCGGACAGACTTCAAACTCTGGAAACACCATATATTTT. This chain joins TRBV5-4 and TRBJ1-3, with D perhaps matching TRBD1 (6 bases). V shed 4 bases and J shed 0 bases, with 20 bases lying between them. CDR3 length: 18 amino acids. The germline V gene has CDR1 SGHNT and CDR2 YYREEE (reference sequence).

The chain recombines TRBV6-2 or TRBV6-3 with TRBJ1-1, with 11 bases fitting TRBD1. The CDR3 has 16 residues. Germline loops: CDR1 MNHEY, CDR2 SVGEGT. Trimming took 5 bases from V and 1 from J; bases not matched to a gene: 6. This chain's CDR3 is CASSRDRGFRNTEAFF. The CDR3 region has the DNA TGTGCCAGCAGTCGGGACAGGGGGTTTCGGAACACTGAAGCTTTCTTT.

V gene TRBV2 combines with J gene TRBJ1-1, with a weak D call TRBD1 (6 bases). The V gene lost 10 bases and the J gene lost 4 bases, with 13 bases spanning the gap. CDR1 SNHLY and CDR2 FYNNEI come from the germline V gene. The CDR3 runs 12 residues. CDR3 region: CAIRNRATEAFF. In nucleotides, the CDR3 is TGTGCCATCCGAAACAGGGCCACTGAAGCTTTCTTT. The whole variable domain, filled in from reference TRBV2 and TRBJ1-1, reads EPEVTQTPSHQVTQMGQEVILRCVPISNHLYFYWYRQILGQKVEFLVSFYNNEISEKSEIFDDQFSVERPDGSNFTLKIRSTKLEDSAMYFCAIRNRATEAFFGQGTRLTVV.

The chain links TRBV20-1 to TRBJ2-7; D is uncertain. Germline loops: CDR1 DFQATT, CDR2 SNEGSKA (reference sequence). V was pared by 4 bases and J by 9 bases, with 16 bases between. CDR3 size: 12 residues. In DNA form, the CDR3 reads TGCAGTGCTAATAACGGGCCTTCGGGGCAGTACTTC. Protein sequence: CSANNGPSGQYF.

This clonotype was seen ten or more times. This rearrangement joins TRBV10-3 to TRBJ2-6; D gene unclear. V lost 8 bases and J 0 bases, leaving 14 bases between the germline ends. The CDR3 runs to 16 residues. The V gene's germline CDR1 is ENHRY and CDR2 SYGVKD. CDR3 region: CAIGGSDRSGANVLTF. DNA of the CDR3: TGTGCCATCGGTGGCAGTGACCGCTCTGGGGCCAACGTCCTGACTTTC.

This clonotype turned up a few times. The CDR3 DNA reads as TGTGCCAGCAGATATACCGGGACAGTGCAACAAGAGACCCAGTACTTC. This gives the protein CASRYTGTVQQETQYF. This chain uses TRBV6-5 with TRBJ2-5, with TRBD1 identical over 7 bases. This CDR3 spans 16 amino acids. V shed 6 bases and J 2 bases; nucleotides not matched to a gene: 12. The germline V gene has CDR1 MNHEY and CDR2 SVGAGI.

The rearrangement uses TRBV6-6 and TRBJ1-1, with 7 bases identical to TRBD1. Germline-derived CDR1 and CDR2 are MNHNY and SVGAGI (reference sequence). Unmatched junction bases numbered 6, after V lost 6 bases and J lost 8 bases. The CDR3 contains 12 residues. The CDR3 loop is CASSRRDREAFF. CDR3 DNA: TGTGCCAGCAGCCGCAGGGACAGAGAAGCTTTCTTT.

This clonotype was seen a handful of times. The chain carries TRBV27 and TRBJ1-4; 9 positions match TRBD1. V lost 4 bases and J lost 1; bases outside the gene matches: 10. In germline, CDR1 is MNHEY, CDR2 SMNVEV (reference sequence). The CDR3 length is 18 residues. CDR3 protein: CASSSTGTGLITNEKLFF. The CDR3 DNA reads TGTGCCAGCAGTTCCACCGGGACAGGGTTAATAACTAATGAAAAACTGTTTTTT.

This clonotype has only a few counts. The chain links TRBV19 to TRBJ2-1; 7 bases map to TRBD1. CDR1 LNHDA and CDR2 SQIVND come from the germline V gene (reference sequence). The length of the CDR3 is 18 residues. V lost 0 bases and J lost 2; bases outside the gene matches: 10. This CDR3 is CASSIDVPRQGPYNEQFF. The DNA of the CDR3 is TGTGCCAGTAGTATAGATGTTCCCCGACAGGGACCCTACAATGAGCAGTTCTTC.

The chain carries TRBV2 and TRBJ1-1; D not resolved. V was trimmed by 6 bases and J by 10 bases, leaving 18 bases between them. This CDR3 region has 13 residues. CDR1 SNHLY and CDR2 FYNNEI come from the germline V gene. The CDR3 protein is CASSPPLTLAAFF. As DNA, the CDR3 is TGTGCCAGCAGCCCTCCCTTGACTTTGGCAGCTTTCTTT.

This clonotype was seen repeatedly, ten times or more. V usage is TRBV7-2 and J usage is TRBJ2-3; TRBD2 agrees at 7 bases. Germline values: CDR1 SGHTA, CDR2 FQGNSA. The CDR3 covers 15 residues. Trimming removed 0 bases from V and 8 bases from J; junction bases left unmatched: 8. This CDR3 reads CASSLARLAVGTQYF. The CDR3 region has the DNA TGTGCCAGCAGCTTAGCGCGGCTAGCGGTTGGTACGCAGTATTTT.